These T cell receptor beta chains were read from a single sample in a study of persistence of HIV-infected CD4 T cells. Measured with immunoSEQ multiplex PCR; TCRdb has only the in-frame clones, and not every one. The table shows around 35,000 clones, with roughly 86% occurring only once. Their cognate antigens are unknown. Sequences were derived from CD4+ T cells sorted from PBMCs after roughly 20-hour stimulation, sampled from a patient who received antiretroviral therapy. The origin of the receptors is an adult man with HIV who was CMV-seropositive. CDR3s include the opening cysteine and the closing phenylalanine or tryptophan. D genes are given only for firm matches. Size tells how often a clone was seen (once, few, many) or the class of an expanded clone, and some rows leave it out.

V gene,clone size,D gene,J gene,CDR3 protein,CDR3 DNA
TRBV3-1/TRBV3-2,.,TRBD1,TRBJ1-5,CASSHAGGGQPQHF,TGTGCCAGCAGCCATGCAGGGGGAGGTCAGCCCCAGCATTTT
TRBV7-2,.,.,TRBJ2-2,CASSPGRLNTGELFF,TGTGCCAGCAGTCCGGGACGGCTAAACACCGGGGAGCTGTTTTTT
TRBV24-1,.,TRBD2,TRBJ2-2,CATSGASDPSGGAWETGELFF,TGTGCCACCAGTGGGGCCTCCGATCCTAGCGGGGGGGCCTGGGAAACCGGGGAGCTGTTTTTT
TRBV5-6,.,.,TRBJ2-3,CASSRAVADTQYF,TGTGCCAGCAGCCGAGCAGTGGCAGATACGCAGTATTTT
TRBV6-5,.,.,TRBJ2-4,CASSSPRIAKNIQYF,TGTGCCAGCAGCTCCCCGAGAATAGCCAAAAACATTCAGTACTTC
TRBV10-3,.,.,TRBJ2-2,CAIRSVTGLRGTGELFF,TGTGCCATCAGATCTGTTACAGGGTTGCGGGGCACCGGGGAGCTGTTTTTT
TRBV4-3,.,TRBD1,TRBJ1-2,CASSQGTGAGGYTF,TGCGCCAGCAGCCAAGGAACAGGGGCGGGTGGCTACACCTTC
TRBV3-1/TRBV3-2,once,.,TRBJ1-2,CASSQEASANYGYTF,TGTGCCAGCAGCCAAGAGGCATCCGCTAACTATGGCTACACCTTC
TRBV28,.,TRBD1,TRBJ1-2,CASIPDGTGARGYTF,TGTGCCAGCATCCCTGATGGGACAGGGGCTAGAGGCTACACCTTC
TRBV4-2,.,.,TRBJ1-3,CASSQENLGGSGNTIYF,TGTGCCAGCAGCCAAGAAAATCTCGGGGGCTCTGGAAACACCATATATTTT
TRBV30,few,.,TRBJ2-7,CAWSLWRGYEQYF,TGTGCCTGGAGTCTGTGGAGGGGTTACGAGCAGTACTTC
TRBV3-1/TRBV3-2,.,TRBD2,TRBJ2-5,CASSLRTRSETQYF,TGTGCCAGCAGCTTGCGGACTAGAAGCGAGACCCAGTACTTC
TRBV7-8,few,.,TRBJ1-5,CASSLAGGHQPQHF,TGTGCCAGCAGCTTGGCGGGGGGCCATCAGCCCCAGCATTTT
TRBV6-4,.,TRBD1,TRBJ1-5,CASRQTGASNQPQHF,TGTGCCAGCAGGCAGACAGGGGCTAGCAATCAGCCCCAGCATTTT
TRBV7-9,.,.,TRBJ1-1,CASSGRATLNTEAFF,TGTGCCAGCAGTGGGCGGGCCACCCTGAACACTGAAGCTTTCTTT
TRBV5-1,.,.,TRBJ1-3,CASSLDGSGNTIYF,TGCGCCAGCAGCTTGGACGGGTCGGGAAACACCATATATTTT